The T cell receptor beta chain under discussion was sequenced for a study of T cell responses to AZD1222 COVID-19 vaccine. With 6 bases removed from V and 3 bases from J, the gap between germline ends came to 11 bases. CDR3 length: 13 amino acids. The data were produced by immunoSEQ multiplex PCR, yet TCRdb's version contains in-frame clones alone and is incomplete. The repertoire consists of 42,000 or so clones, with roughly 85% occurring once and the leading ten covering under 30%. This clonotype originated in an adult who received the MenACWY meningococcal vaccine as a control. This sequence joins TRBV12-3 or TRBV12-4 and TRBJ1-1; unclear D gene. This specimen was peripheral blood, taken 28 days after the second dose of the MenACWY control vaccine. CDR3 sequence: CASSRKWDTEAFF. DNA of the CDR3: TGTGCCAGCAGCCGGAAATGGGACACTGAAGCTTTCTTT.